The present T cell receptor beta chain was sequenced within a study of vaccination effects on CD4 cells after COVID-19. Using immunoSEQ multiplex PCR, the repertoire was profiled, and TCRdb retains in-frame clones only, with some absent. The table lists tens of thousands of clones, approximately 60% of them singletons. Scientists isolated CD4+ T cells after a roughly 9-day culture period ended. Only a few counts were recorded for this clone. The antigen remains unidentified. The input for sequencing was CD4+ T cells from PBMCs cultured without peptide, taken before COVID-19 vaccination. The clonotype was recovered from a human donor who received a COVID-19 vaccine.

CDR3 in amino acids: CASSLSVGTSGSNRSYNEQFF. The CDR3 coding sequence is TGTGCCAGCAGTTTATCGGTAGGGACTAGCGGGAGTAATAGGTCCTACAATGAGCAGTTCTTC. The chain uses TRBV27 and TRBJ2-1; 14 bases match TRBD2. Germline CDR1 reads MNHEY; CDR2 reads SMNVEV (reference sequence). After removal of 0 bases from V and 1 base from J, the junction contained 11 bases not matched to a gene. The CDR3 length is 21 residues.